One and the same sample provided the 17 T cell receptor beta chains below, sequenced in a study of blood T cells in healthy people across ages. It was with a sample-barcoded 5' primer and a J-beta primer mix that a second PCR of roughly 7 to 12 cycles was run. TCRdb recomputed calls from the 5' RACE reads with MiXCR, one row per CDR3 protein. The sample has about 800,000 distinct CDR3 sequences; 46% are singletons. Sequenced: blood. The source is a man older than 75 in good health.

The CDR3 sequence is CSARDLNTGELFF. The CDR3 bases are TGCAGTGCTAGAGATCTTAACACCGGGGAGCTGTTTTTT. This rearrangement joins TRBV20-1 to TRBJ2-2; D uncertain. There are 13 residues in the CDR3. Germline values: CDR1 DFQATT, CDR2 SNEGSKA (reference sequence). Trimming removed 0 bases at V and 2 bases at J, with 4 bases between.

In this sample, this clonotype turned up a few times. J is TRBJ2-1 and V is TRBV6-2 or TRBV6-3, with 8 bases aligning to TRBD2. This CDR3 is built from 16 residues. The germline V gene encodes CDR1 MNHEY and CDR2 SVGEGT. V shed 2 bases, J shed 5 bases, and the junction held 8 bases outside the gene matches. The CDR3 DNA is TGTGCCAGCAGTTACCCACCGGGAGGGGCCCACAATGAGCAGTTCTTC. It yields the protein CASSYPPGGAHNEQFF.

The rearrangement links TRBV7-3 to TRBJ2-3; D is ambiguous. Germline V gene sequence: CDR1 SGHTA, CDR2 FQGTGA. The CDR3 is made up of 14 amino acids. V was shortened by 5 bases and J by 1 base, with 10 bases between the two germline ends. CDR3 loop: CASSTDIGTDTQYF. The CDR3 DNA reads as TGTGCCAGCAGCACTGACATAGGCACAGATACGCAGTATTTT.

Many counts were recorded for this clonotype. V gene TRBV29-1 combines with J gene TRBJ2-3; 7 bases line up with TRBD1. This CDR3 region has 12 residues. Germline assignment: CDR1 SQVTM and CDR2 ANQGSEA. The ends lost 7 bases at V and 7 bases at J; junction bases unmatched: 8. In nucleotides, the CDR3 is TGCAGCGCCCGGGACAGCCAAAATACGCAGTATTTT. Its translation: CSARDSQNTQYF.

Only a few counts were recorded for this clonotype. The chain links TRBV5-1 to TRBJ2-7; D remains ambiguous. Germline values: CDR1 SGHRS, CDR2 YFSETQ. The CDR3 extends over 14 amino acids. V was clipped by 0 bases and J by 1 base, with 8 bases between them. The CDR3: CASSLGQQSYEQYF. As DNA, the CDR3 is TGCGCCAGCAGCTTGGGTCAGCAATCCTACGAGCAGTACTTC.

To note about this clonotype: The junction differs from germline at one of its ends, possibly a read error. The chain recombines TRBV4-3 with TRBJ1-2; the D is unclear. Germline V gene lookup returns CDR1 LGHNA and CDR2 YSLEER. CDR3 size: 14 residues. CDR3 residues: CASSQEVGPIGHTF. CDR3 in DNA: TGCGCCAGCAGCCAAGAAGTGGGTCCCATTGGCCACACCTTC.

This clonotype was detected a few times. This chain uses TRBV4-2 with TRBJ2-3, with D maybe TRBD2 (6 bases). V gave up 1 base and J gave up 1 base, with 15 bases separating them. Germline CDR1 reads LGHNA; CDR2 reads YNFKEQ. The CDR3 covers 17 residues. The CDR3 reads CASSQGADGSGTDTQYF. CDR3 nucleotides: TGTGCCAGCAGCCAAGGTGCTGACGGGAGTGGCACAGATACGCAGTATTTT.

This sequence joins TRBV28 and TRBJ2-5, with 10 bases that match TRBD1. The J call may not be correct, given that the DNA end is closer to TRBJ2-7. This CDR3 spans 15 amino acids. The germline gives CDR1 MDHEN, CDR2 SYDVKM. The CDR3 loop reads CASSRQGAQAYEQYF. DNA of the CDR3: TGTGCCAGCAGTAGACAGGGGGCGCAAGCCTACGAGCAGTACTTC.

The chain combines TRBV12-3 or TRBV12-4 with TRBJ1-1; TRBD1 aligns across 8 bases. The CDR3 runs to 13 residues. V trimming: 8 bases; J trimming: 4 bases; junction bases outside the gene matches: 6. DNA of the CDR3: TGTGCCAGCCTCCGCGACAGGGGCACTGAAGCTTTCTTT. Its protein is CASLRDRGTEAFF.

This clonotype appeared a few times. This sequence joins TRBV20-1 and TRBJ1-2; possible D gene TRBD1, 5 bases. There are 11 residues in the CDR3. Germline loops: CDR1 DFQATT, CDR2 SNEGSKA (reference sequence). The V and J ends lost 7 bases and 7 bases respectively, with 13 bases between them. The DNA for the CDR3 is TGCAGTGGAGTACGGGGCAGTGGCTACACCTTC. This translates into CSGVRGSGYTF.

The chain employs TRBV27 and TRBJ2-1; the match to TRBD1 covers 10 bases. The end of the DNA fits TRBJ2-7 better, so the J call may be wrong. This CDR3 contains 15 residues. Germline V gene data show CDR1 as MNHEY and CDR2 as SMNVEV (reference sequence). CDR3 sequence reads: CASSRQGATYNEQYF. In nucleotides, the CDR3 is TGTGCCAGCAGTCGACAGGGGGCCACCTACAATGAGCAGTACTTC.

The J gene is TRBJ2-3, the V gene TRBV5-1; either TRBD1 or TRBD2 may supply D (5 bases each). Germline loops: CDR1 SGHRS, CDR2 YFSETQ. This CDR3 spans 17 amino acids. Trimming took 4 bases from V and 2 from J, leaving 20 bases between them. CDR3 in DNA: TGCGCCAGCAGCAGCCAACCGGGACGGACCCCCACAGATACGCAGTATTTT. It is translated as CASSSQPGRTPTDTQYF. The entire variable domain, with the rest obtained from reference TRBV5-1 and TRBJ2-3, is as follows: KAGVTQTPRYLIKTRGQQVTLSCSPISGHRSVSWYQQTPGQGLQFLFEYFSETQRNKGNFPGRFSGRQFSNSRSEMNVSTLELGDSALYLCASSSQPGRTPTDTQYFGPGTRLTVL.

V and J are TRBV20-1 and TRBJ1-6; TRBD1 matches 9 bases. Germline CDR1 is DFQATT and CDR2 is SNEGSKA (reference sequence). This CDR3 comprises 13 residues. V trimming: 5 bases; J trimming: 10 bases; junction bases outside the gene matches: 6. The DNA for the CDR3 is TGCAGTGCTCGGGACAGGGTAACCTCACCCCTCCACTTT. Protein product: CSARDRVTSPLHF.

The chain's CDR3 is CASSEHGQYTGELFF. The DNA for the CDR3 is TGTGCCAGCAGCGAGCATGGACAGTATACCGGGGAGCTGTTTTTT. The J gene is TRBJ2-2, the V gene TRBV7-8; D perhaps matches TRBD1 (6 bases). CDR1 and CDR2 (germline): SGHVS, FQNEAQ. Trimming removed 5 bases at V and 5 bases at J, with 15 bases between. The CDR3 length is 15 residues.

This chain uses TRBV7-3 with TRBJ2-1, with 9 bases fitting TRBD1. The germline CDR1 and CDR2 sequences are SGHTA and FQGTGA. The V segment lost 5 bases and the J segment 4 bases; nucleotides outside the gene matches: 6. The CDR3 consists of 15 residues. CDR3 in amino acids: CASSPRTGAYNEQFF. In nucleotides, the CDR3 is TGTGCCAGCAGCCCTCGGACAGGGGCGTACAATGAGCAGTTCTTC.

The CDR3 sequence is CAIQTGTSSAEQYF. CDR3 nucleotides: TGTGCCATCCAGACCGGGACTAGCTCTGCCGAGCAGTACTTC. V usage is TRBV28 and J usage is TRBJ2-7, with 9 bases aligning to TRBD2. The CDR3 runs to 14 residues. Germline V gene sequence: CDR1 MDHEN, CDR2 SYDVKM. J gave up 6 bases and V 10 bases, and 13 bases lay outside the gene matches.

This clonotype was counted between two and nine times. V is TRBV9 and J is TRBJ2-1; TRBD2 aligns across 7 bases. The CDR3 covers 14 residues. CDR1 is SGDLS and CDR2 is YYNGEE in the germline V gene. V lost 3 bases to trimming and J lost 8 bases; unmatched junction nucleotides: 8. The DNA of the CDR3 is TGTGCCAGCAGCGCTAGCGGACGGCAGGATGAGCAGTTCTTC. Amino acid sequence: CASSASGRQDEQFF.